A selection of T cell receptor beta chains follows, all from one sample in a study of vaccination effects on CD4 cells after COVID-19. For these receptors, no antigen is known. Repertoires were generated with immunoSEQ multiplex PCR, while TCRdb's copy carries only in-frame clones and drops some. The table has about 14,000 clones, roughly four fifths seen once. Sequenced material: CD4+ T cells from PBMCs cultured with HCoV-NL63 spike peptides, taken after COVID-19 vaccination. These receptors were collected from a human donor who had a prior SARS-CoV-2 infection. Each CDR3 is given without its conserved first and last residue.

V gene	J gene	CDR3 protein
TRBV4-2	TRBJ2-7	ASSPTRVVSYEQY
TRBV5-6	TRBJ1-5	ASSFVLTVRTVFNQPQH
TRBV5-1	TRBJ2-3	ASSYGGATTTDTQY
TRBV5-5	TRBJ2-7	ASSLGASQAAEQY
TRBV6-6	TRBJ1-3	ASSYSMGPGNTIY
TRBV4-2	TRBJ1-6	ASSQEVRYNSPLH
TRBV4-1	TRBJ2-1	ASSRGGRAGENEQF
TRBV19	TRBJ1-1	ASSRQGGNTEAF
TRBV3-1/TRBV3-2	TRBJ1-2	ASSRETGSYNYGYT
TRBV24-1	TRBJ2-2	ATSDAGPAYAGELF
TRBV7-2	TRBJ1-1	ASSPRTGKDTEAF
TRBV6-6	TRBJ2-7	ASSFRTFYEQY
TRBV7-9	TRBJ1-2	ASSLFGDSSYGYT
TRBV15	TRBJ2-1	ATSRGSFGSYNEQF
TRBV6-5	TRBJ2-5	ASTRSVGKETQY
TRBV28	TRBJ2-7	ASSLFGRSDRSSYEQY
TRBV24-1	TRBJ2-3	ATSRLIAGVTDTQY
TRBV2	TRBJ1-2	AIRGGGYT
TRBV19	TRBJ2-3	ATRRRGRTDTQY
TRBV14	TRBJ2-7	ASSQMPGQGSYEQY
TRBV6-2/TRBV6-3	TRBJ1-5	ASSLRTNSNQPQH
TRBV6-5	TRBJ2-2	ASKSGGNTGELF
TRBV7-8	TRBJ1-2	ASSSSSQGAGGYT
TRBV13	TRBJ2-7	ASSPFEAGSSYEQY
TRBV5-1	TRBJ1-1	ASSRAGRGLGAF
TRBV27	TRBJ2-1	ASSLDNYYNEQF
TRBV24-1	TRBJ2-5	ATSKAGTETQY
TRBV10-3	TRBJ2-7	AISDIRFRGY
TRBV4-2	TRBJ1-6	ASSQESNSPLH
TRBV27	TRBJ1-1	ARLNTEAF
TRBV19	TRBJ2-3	ASSIHPLTDTQY
TRBV7-9	TRBJ2-3	ASSVPGNTQY
TRBV7-2	TRBJ2-7	ASSKLAGESHEQY
TRBV6-6	TRBJ1-1	ASVGHQTGNTEAF
TRBV5-3	TRBJ1-2	ARSLFVRPCGYT
TRBV27	TRBJ2-3	ASSSVRVGGTQY
TRBV5-1	TRBJ1-4	ASSFAGQGHEKLF
TRBV19	TRBJ1-5	ASSSGTPSNQPQH
TRBV7-2	TRBJ2-5	ASSLRGRQETQY
TRBV6-5	TRBJ1-1	ASSYRQPNTEAF
TRBV5-1	TRBJ1-1	ASSWTGMNTEAF
TRBV5-4	TRBJ1-2	ASSLGGKYGYT
TRBV6-5	TRBJ1-1	ASSYSPEGATF
TRBV11-3	TRBJ2-7	ATRRASGSYEQY
TRBV4-1	TRBJ2-1	ASSRGQGAWNEQF
TRBV4-1	TRBJ1-1	ASSQGTSLGAF